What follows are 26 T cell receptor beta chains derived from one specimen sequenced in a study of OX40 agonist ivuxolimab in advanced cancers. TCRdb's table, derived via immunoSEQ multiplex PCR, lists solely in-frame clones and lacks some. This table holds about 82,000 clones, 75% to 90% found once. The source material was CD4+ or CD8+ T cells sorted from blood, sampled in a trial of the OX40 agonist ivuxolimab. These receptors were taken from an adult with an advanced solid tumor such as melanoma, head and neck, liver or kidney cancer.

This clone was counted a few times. CDR3 sequence: CASSYSGGTEAFF. The CDR3 nucleotides are TGCGCCAGCAGCTACTCCGGGGGGACTGAAGCTTTCTTT. This chain connects TRBV5-1 to TRBJ1-1; D is possibly TRBD1 (5 bases). Germline CDR1 and CDR2: SGHRS and YFSETQ. Trimming cost V 3 bases and J 5 bases, with 11 bases left between them. This CDR3 is built from 13 residues.

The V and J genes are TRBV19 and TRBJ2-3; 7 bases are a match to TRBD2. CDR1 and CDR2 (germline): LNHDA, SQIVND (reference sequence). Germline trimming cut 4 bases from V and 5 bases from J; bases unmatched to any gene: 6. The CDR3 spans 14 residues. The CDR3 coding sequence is TGTGCCAGTAGTAGCGGGAGCAGTGGAGATACGCAGTATTTT. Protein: CASSSGSSGDTQYF.

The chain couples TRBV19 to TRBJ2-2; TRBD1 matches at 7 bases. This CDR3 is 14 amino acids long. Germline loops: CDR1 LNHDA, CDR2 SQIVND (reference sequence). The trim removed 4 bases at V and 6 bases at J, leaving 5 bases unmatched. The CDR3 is CASSKRGHSGELFF. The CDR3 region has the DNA TGTGCCAGTAGTAAAAGGGGGCACTCCGGGGAGCTGTTTTTT.

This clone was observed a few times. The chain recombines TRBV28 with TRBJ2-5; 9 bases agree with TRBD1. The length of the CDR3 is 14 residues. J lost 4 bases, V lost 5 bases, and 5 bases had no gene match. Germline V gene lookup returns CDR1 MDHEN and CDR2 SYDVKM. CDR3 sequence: CASSPYRGRETQYF. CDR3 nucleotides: TGTGCCAGCAGTCCTTACAGGGGGCGAGAGACCCAGTACTTC. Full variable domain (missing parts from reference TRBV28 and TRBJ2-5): DVKVTQSSRYLVKRTGEKVFLECVQDMDHENMFWYRQDPGLGLRLIYFSYDVKMKEKGDIPEGYSVSREKKERFSLILESASTNQTSMYLCASSPYRGRETQYFGPGTRLLVL.

The CDR3 nucleotides read TGTGCCACCTCATTCCGGGATCCCATGGACACTGAAGCTTTCTTT. Protein: CATSFRDPMDTEAFF. This chain joins TRBV14 and TRBJ1-1, with unresolved D. Germline CDR1 is SGHDN and CDR2 is FVKESK. Trimming removed 10 bases at V and 3 bases at J, with 21 bases between. This CDR3 comprises 15 residues.

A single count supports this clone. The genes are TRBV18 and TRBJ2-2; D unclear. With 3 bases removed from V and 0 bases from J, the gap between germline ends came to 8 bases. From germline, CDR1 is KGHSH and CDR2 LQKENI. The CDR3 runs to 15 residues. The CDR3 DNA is TGTGCCAGCTCACCCTTCTCGGCGAACACCGGGGAGCTGTTTTTT. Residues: CASSPFSANTGELFF. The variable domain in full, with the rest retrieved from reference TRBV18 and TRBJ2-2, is NAGVMQNPRHLVRRRGQEARLRCSPMKGHSHVYWYRQLPEEGLKFMVYLQKENIIDESGMPKERFSAEFPKEGPSILRIQQVVRGDSAAYFCASSPFSANTGELFFGEGSRLTVL.

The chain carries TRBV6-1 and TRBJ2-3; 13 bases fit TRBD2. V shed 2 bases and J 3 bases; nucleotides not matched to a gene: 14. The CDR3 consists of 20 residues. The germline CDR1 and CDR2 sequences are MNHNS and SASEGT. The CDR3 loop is CASSESRTSGSSVRTDTQYF. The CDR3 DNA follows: TGTGCCAGCAGTGAATCTCGGACTAGCGGGAGTTCCGTTAGGACAGATACGCAGTATTTT.

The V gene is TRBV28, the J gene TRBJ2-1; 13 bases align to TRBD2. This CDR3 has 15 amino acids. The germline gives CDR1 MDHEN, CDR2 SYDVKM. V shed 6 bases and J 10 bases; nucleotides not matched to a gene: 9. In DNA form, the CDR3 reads TGTGCCAGCAGCCGTGGACTAGCGGGAGTAAAAGAGCAGTTCTTC. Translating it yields CASSRGLAGVKEQFF.

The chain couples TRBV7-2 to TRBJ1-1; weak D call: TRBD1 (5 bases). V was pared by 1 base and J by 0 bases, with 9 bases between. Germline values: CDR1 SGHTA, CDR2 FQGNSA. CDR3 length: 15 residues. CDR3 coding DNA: TGTGCCAGCAGCTTAGTGGCAGGGTTGAACACTGAAGCTTTCTTT. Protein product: CASSLVAGLNTEAFF.

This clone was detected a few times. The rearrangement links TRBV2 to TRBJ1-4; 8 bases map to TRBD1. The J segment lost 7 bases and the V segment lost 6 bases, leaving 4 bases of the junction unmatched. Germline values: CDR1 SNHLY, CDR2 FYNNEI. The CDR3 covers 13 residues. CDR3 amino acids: CASSGTGIEKLFF. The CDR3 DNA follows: TGTGCCAGCAGCGGGACAGGAATTGAAAAACTGTTTTTT.

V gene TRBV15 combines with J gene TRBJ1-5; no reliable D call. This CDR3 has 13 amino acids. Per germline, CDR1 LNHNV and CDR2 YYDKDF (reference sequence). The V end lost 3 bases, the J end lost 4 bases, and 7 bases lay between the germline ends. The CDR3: CATSRDRNQPQHF. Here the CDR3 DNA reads TGTGCCACCAGCAGGGACCGGAATCAGCCCCAGCATTTT.

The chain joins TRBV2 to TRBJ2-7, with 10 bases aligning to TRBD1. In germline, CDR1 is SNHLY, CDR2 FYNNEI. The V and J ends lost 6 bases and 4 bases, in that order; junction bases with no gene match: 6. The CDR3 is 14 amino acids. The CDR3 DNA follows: TGTGCCAGCAGACACGGGACAGGGGCGTACGAGCAGTACTTC. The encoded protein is CASRHGTGAYEQYF.

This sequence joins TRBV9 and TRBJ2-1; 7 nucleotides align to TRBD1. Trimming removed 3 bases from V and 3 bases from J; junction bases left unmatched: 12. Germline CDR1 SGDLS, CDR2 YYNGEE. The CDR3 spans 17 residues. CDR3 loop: CASSAGGWTGDYNEQFF. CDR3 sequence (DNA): TGTGCCAGCAGCGCCGGAGGATGGACAGGAGACTACAATGAGCAGTTCTTC.

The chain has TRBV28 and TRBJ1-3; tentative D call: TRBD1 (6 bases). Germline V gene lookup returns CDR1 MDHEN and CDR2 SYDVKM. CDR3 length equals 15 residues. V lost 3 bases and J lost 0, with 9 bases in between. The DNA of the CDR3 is TGTGCCAGCAGTTTGGTGGGGGCCTCTGGAAACACCATATATTTT. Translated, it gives CASSLVGASGNTIYF.

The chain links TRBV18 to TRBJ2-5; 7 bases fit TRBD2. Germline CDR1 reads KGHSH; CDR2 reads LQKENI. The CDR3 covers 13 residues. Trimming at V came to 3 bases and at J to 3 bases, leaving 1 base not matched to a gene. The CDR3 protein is CASSPGGEETQYF. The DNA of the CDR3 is TGTGCCAGCTCACCGGGGGGGGAAGAGACCCAGTACTTC. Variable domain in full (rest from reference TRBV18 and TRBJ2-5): NAGVMQNPRHLVRRRGQEARLRCSPMKGHSHVYWYRQLPEEGLKFMVYLQKENIIDESGMPKERFSAEFPKEGPSILRIQQVVRGDSAAYFCASSPGGEETQYFGPGTRLLVL.

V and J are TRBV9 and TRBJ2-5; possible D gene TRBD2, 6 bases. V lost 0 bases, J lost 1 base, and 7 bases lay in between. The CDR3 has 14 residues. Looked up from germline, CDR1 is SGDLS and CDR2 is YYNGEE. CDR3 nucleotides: TGTGCCAGCAGCGTAGGCGGGGTCCAAGAGACCCAGTACTTC. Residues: CASSVGGVQETQYF.

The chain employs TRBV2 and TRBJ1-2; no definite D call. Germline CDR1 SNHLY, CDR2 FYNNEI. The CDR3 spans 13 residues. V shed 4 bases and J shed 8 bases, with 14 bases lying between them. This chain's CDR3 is CASSAVNPGGYTF. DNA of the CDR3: TGTGCCAGCAGTGCGGTCAACCCGGGGGGCTACACCTTC.

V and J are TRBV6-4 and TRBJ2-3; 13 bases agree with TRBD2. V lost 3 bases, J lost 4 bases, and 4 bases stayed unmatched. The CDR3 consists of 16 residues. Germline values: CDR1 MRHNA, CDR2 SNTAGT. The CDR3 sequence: CASSEDGTSGADTQYF. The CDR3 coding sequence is TGTGCCAGCAGTGAAGACGGGACTAGCGGGGCAGATACGCAGTATTTT.

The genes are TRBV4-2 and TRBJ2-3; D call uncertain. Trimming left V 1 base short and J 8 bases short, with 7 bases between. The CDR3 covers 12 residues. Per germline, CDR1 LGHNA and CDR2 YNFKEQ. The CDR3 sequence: CASSQGGGTQYF. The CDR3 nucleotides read TGTGCCAGCAGCCAAGGGGGTGGTACGCAGTATTTT.

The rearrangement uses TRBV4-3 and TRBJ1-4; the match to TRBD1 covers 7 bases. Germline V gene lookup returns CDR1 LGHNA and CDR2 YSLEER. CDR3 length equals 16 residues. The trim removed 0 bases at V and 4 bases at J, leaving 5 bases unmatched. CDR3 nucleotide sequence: TGCGCCAGCAGCCAAGAGGGAAGGGGGCTTAATGAAAAACTGTTTTTT. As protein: CASSQEGRGLNEKLFF.

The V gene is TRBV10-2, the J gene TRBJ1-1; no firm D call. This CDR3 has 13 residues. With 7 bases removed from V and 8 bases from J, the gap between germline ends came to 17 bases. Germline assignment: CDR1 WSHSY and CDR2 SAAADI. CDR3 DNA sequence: TGCGCCAGCAAATTGGGCCCGGACGGCGAAGCTTTCTTT. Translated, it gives CASKLGPDGEAFF.

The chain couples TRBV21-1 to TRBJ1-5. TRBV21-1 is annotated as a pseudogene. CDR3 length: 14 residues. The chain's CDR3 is CASSKGRENQPQHF. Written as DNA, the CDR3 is TGTGCCAGCAGCAAGGGACGGGAGAATCAGCCCCAGCATTTT.

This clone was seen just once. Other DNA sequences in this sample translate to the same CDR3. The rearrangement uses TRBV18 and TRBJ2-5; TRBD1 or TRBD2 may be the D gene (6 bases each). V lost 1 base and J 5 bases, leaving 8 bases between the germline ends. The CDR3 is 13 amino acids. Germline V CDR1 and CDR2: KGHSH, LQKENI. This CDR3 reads CASSPQGGETQYF. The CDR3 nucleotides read TGTGCCAGCTCACCACAGGGGGGCGAGACCCAGTACTTC.

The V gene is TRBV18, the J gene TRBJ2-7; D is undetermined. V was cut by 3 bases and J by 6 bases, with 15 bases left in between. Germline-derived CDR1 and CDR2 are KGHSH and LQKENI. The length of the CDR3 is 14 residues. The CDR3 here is CASSPGGPSIEQYF. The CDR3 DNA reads TGTGCCAGCTCACCGGGCGGACCAAGTATCGAGCAGTACTTC. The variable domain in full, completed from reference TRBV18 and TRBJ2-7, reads NAGVMQNPRHLVRRRGQEARLRCSPMKGHSHVYWYRQLPEEGLKFMVYLQKENIIDESGMPKERFSAEFPKEGPSILRIQQVVRGDSAAYFCASSPGGPSIEQYFGPGTRLTVT.

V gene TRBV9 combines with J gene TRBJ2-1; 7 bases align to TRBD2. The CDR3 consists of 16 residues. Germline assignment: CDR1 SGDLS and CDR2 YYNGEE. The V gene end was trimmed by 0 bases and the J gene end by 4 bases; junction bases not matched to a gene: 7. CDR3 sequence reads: CASSVEPSGSYNEQFF. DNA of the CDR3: TGTGCCAGCAGCGTAGAACCTAGCGGAAGTTACAATGAGCAGTTCTTC.

The DNA of the CDR3 is TGTGCCAGCAGCTTGAGCGGGTTCGGCGATGAGCAGTTCTTC. Amino acids: CASSLSGFGDEQFF. The chain links TRBV5-5 to TRBJ2-1, with D possibly matching TRBD2 (6 bases). Germline V lookup: CDR1 SGHKS, CDR2 YYEKEE (reference sequence). The CDR3 consists of 14 residues. V was pared by 1 base and J by 8 bases, with 13 bases between.